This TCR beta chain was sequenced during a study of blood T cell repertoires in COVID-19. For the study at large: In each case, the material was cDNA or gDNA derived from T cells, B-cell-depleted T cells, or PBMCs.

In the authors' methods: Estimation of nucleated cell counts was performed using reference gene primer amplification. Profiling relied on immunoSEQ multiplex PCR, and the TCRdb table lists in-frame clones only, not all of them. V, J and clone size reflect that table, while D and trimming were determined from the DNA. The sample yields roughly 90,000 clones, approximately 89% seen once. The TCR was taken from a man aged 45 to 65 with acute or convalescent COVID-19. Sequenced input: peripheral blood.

The CDR3 here is CASSHPPGLASYEQYF. CDR3 nucleotide sequence: TGTGCCAGCAGTCATCCACCGGGACTCGCCTCATACGAGCAGTACTTC. V gene TRBV7-9 combines with J gene TRBJ2-7, with a tentative D call TRBD2 (6 bases). Germline V gene lookup returns CDR1 SEHNR and CDR2 FQNEAQ (reference sequence). V was cut by 6 bases and J by 4 bases, with 22 bases left in between. This CDR3 comprises 16 residues.